The clone carrying this T cell receptor beta chain appeared many times. The antigen remains undetermined. Unique molecular identifiers were incorporated during preparation of the TCRbeta library. TCRdb redid the calling of the PCR reads with MiXCR, one entry per CDR3 protein. The data show over 450,000 distinct CDR3 sequences, with about 11% seen just once and 2% to 2.5% held by the top ten. This sample is part of a study of T-cell reconstitution after alpha-beta-depleted transplantation in children. General study findings and limits: It was reported that alpha-beta T cells came from several hundred expanded graft clones (about two months after transplant). The main origin of T-cell counts and diversity one year after transplant was newly produced T cells. Some patients owed their high day-60 TCRbeta diversity to surviving recipient T cells and thymic progenitors.

The CDR3 runs to 14 residues. Deletions cut 1 base from V and 2 bases from J, with 9 bases between. In germline, CDR1 is SGHTA, CDR2 FQGNSA. The chain couples TRBV7-2 to TRBJ2-7; D ambiguous. The sequencing here drew on PBMCs, taken before TCRalphabeta/CD19-depleted stem cell transplant. This receptor was identified in a child aged 2 to 9 with inherited bone marrow failure, due to receive a stem cell transplant. CDR3 sequence (DNA): TGTGCCAGCAGCTTAGTCTCCCAGACCTACGAGCAGTACTTC. This codes for CASSLVSQTYEQYF.